The T cell receptor beta chain described here comes from a study of shared clonotypes between healthy human individuals. Germline-derived CDR1 and CDR2 are MDHEN and SYDVKM. V lost 6 bases to trimming and J lost 1 base; unmatched junction nucleotides: 3. CDR3 length: 15 residues. Per sorted-subset replicate PCR, input was 200 to 250 ng DNA, representing about 32,000 T cell genomes. Assay used: immunoSEQ multiplex PCR; TCRdb lists only in-frame clones, some missing. The repertoire includes a few million clones, just over 90% of them detected once, and roughly 1.7% sits in the top ten. CD45RO-negative, CCR7-selected cells formed the naive CD8 fraction, which excluded terminally differentiated effector memory CD45RA+ cells.

Sequenced: naive CD8+ T cells from PBMCs. V is TRBV28 and J is TRBJ2-2, with 9 nucleotides matching TRBD1. This TCR was sampled from a man younger than 35 in good health. Some clones in this sample may be carry-over from other donors' samples. In nucleotides, the CDR3 is TGTGCCAGCAGCAAGGGACAGGGGAACACCGGGGAGCTGTTTTTT. It translates to CASSKGQGNTGELFF.